This T cell receptor (beta chain) derives from a study of blood T cell repertoires in COVID-19. Unmatched junction bases numbered 8, after V lost 1 base and J lost 2 bases. The CDR3 has 17 amino acids. Per germline, CDR1 LGHNA and CDR2 YNFKEQ. In the study's own analysis: Counts of nucleated cells, estimated from reference gene primer amplification, were obtained. Here immunoSEQ multiplex PCR was the method, and the copy in TCRdb shows in-frame clones only, minus some. That table furnishes V, J and clone size, whereas the DNA furnished D and trimming. The sample lists about 270,000 clones, roughly 85% occurring once.

This chain links TRBV4-2 with TRBJ1-3; 7 nucleotides align to TRBD1. Material: peripheral blood. This clonotype was sampled from a woman in her fifties or sixties who had recovered from COVID-19. For the CDR3, the DNA is TGTGCCAGCAGCCAAGGTAGGGGGCGTAGAGCTGGAAACACCATATATTTT. Protein product: CASSQGRGRRAGNTIYF.